The clone carrying this TCR beta chain appeared many times. Its target is unknown. These data originate in a study of T cells after yellow fever vaccination. Study conclusions and caveats: Post-booster repertoires contained most primary-vaccination clones again (about 95% CD4, approximately 88% CD8). The secondary response was weaker, and its peak arrived faster, on day 5 versus 15.

The V gene's germline CDR1 is DFQATT and CDR2 SNEGSKA (reference sequence). The CDR3 contains 10 residues. The V gene lost 3 bases and the J gene lost 7 bases, with 6 bases spanning the gap. 5'RACE template switching added a universal primer site and UMIs to TCR cDNA. Via MiXCR, TCRdb re-called the 5' RACE reads, giving one row per CDR3 protein. The repertoire consists of approximately 240,000 distinct CDR3 sequences, with 3.6% occurring once and the leading ten covering around 19%. The receptor's source is a man aged 18-30 years who received the YFV17D yellow fever vaccine. This rearrangement joins TRBV20-1 to TRBJ1-1, with D unclear. The material was PBMCs, obtained 15 days after the yellow fever booster vaccination. The CDR3 here is CSASDDEAFF. CDR3 DNA sequence: TGCAGTGCTAGTGATGATGAAGCTTTCTTT.